The 11 T cell receptor beta chains in this list originate from one sample, sequenced in a study of T cells in localized non-small cell lung cancer (TCRdb year 2020). Libraries were prepared through the immunoSEQ multiplex PCR assay. What TCRdb holds here is the immuneACCESS table cut down to in-frame rearrangements. Part of the clones is not present; checked against another copy, under half of the missing clones reflect an unresolved V gene, and the others are unexplained. Counted in this sample were roughly 27,000 clones; around 93% of them appeared once. Approximately 30% of the sample lies in the top ten. The source material was peripheral blood, sampled before any cancer treatment. Receptors originate from a female donor of 60 years or more with stage I lung adenocarcinoma.

The chain carries TRBV27 and TRBJ1-5; D is perhaps TRBD1 (6 bases). Germline V CDR1 and CDR2: MNHEY, SMNVEV (reference sequence). CDR3 size: 15 residues. Trimming stripped 6 bases from V and 0 bases from J, with 12 bases between. The CDR3 DNA reads as TGTGCCAGCAGCGCAACAGGGATTAGCAATCAGCCCCAGCATTTT. Its translation: CASSATGISNQPQHF.

In this sample, this clone turned up a few times. The V call is TRBV9, the J call TRBJ1-4; D perhaps matches TRBD1 (5 bases). V shed 4 bases and J shed 5 bases, with 15 bases lying between them. The CDR3 has 15 amino acids. Germline V lookup: CDR1 SGDLS, CDR2 YYNGEE. The CDR3 loop is CASSLGHQANEKLFF. CDR3 in DNA: TGTGCCAGCAGCTTAGGACACCAAGCGAATGAAAAACTGTTTTTT.

The V gene is TRBV7-9, the J gene TRBJ1-1; D gene ambiguous. Germline CDR1 and CDR2: SEHNR and FQNEAQ (reference sequence). The CDR3 totals 11 residues. Trimming removed 7 bases at V and 3 bases at J, with 6 bases between. CDR3 residues: CASTYDTEAFF. As DNA, the CDR3 is TGTGCCAGCACCTATGACACTGAAGCTTTCTTT.

The V and J genes are TRBV4-2 and TRBJ2-3, with TRBD2 identical over 12 bases. The germline V gene has CDR1 LGHNA and CDR2 YNFKEQ. V shed 1 base, J shed 5 bases, and the junction held 10 bases outside the gene matches. The CDR3 consists of 18 residues. This chain's CDR3 is CASSQGTTSGSSGDTQYF. CDR3 in DNA: TGTGCCAGCAGCCAAGGGACGACTAGCGGGAGTTCGGGAGATACGCAGTATTTT.

The chain is built from TRBV7-9 and TRBJ2-7; TRBD1 matches 7 bases. The CDR3 sequence is 17 residues long. V trimming: 4 bases; J trimming: 3 bases; junction bases outside the gene matches: 15. From germline, CDR1 is SEHNR and CDR2 FQNEAQ (reference sequence). The CDR3 loop is CASSSTPVGTENYEQYF. The CDR3 nucleotides read TGTGCCAGCAGCTCGACCCCGGTCGGGACAGAAAACTACGAGCAGTACTTC.

The V and J genes are TRBV19 and TRBJ1-4; perhaps TRBD1 as D (6 bases). The CDR3 consists of 13 residues. From germline, CDR1 is LNHDA and CDR2 SQIVND (reference sequence). Trimming removed 7 bases from V and 0 bases from J, with 6 bases in between. CDR3 in amino acids: CASTGATNEKLFF. CDR3 DNA: TGTGCCAGTACAGGGGCAACTAATGAAAAACTGTTTTTT.

V usage is TRBV19 and J usage is TRBJ1-5, with TRBD1 identical over 9 bases. Germline V gene sequence: CDR1 LNHDA, CDR2 SQIVND (reference sequence). The J segment lost 7 bases and the V segment lost 2 bases, leaving 9 bases of the junction unmatched. The CDR3 loop spans 16 amino acids. Here the CDR3 reads CASSILGTGRLQPQHF. As DNA, the CDR3 is TGTGCCAGTAGTATACTTGGGACAGGGAGGTTACAGCCCCAGCATTTT.

A few counts support this clone. J is TRBJ2-7 and V is TRBV5-8; D is unclear. Trimming stripped 0 bases from V and 3 bases from J, with 7 bases between. The CDR3 length is 13 residues. Germline V gene data show CDR1 as SGHTS and CDR2 as YDEGEE. CDR3 in DNA: TGTGCCAGCAGCTTGGGTCAGGTCTACGAGCAGTACTTC. It codes for CASSLGQVYEQYF.

The rearrangement joins TRBV28 to TRBJ2-2; D may be TRBD2 (5 bases). The V gene's germline CDR1 is MDHEN and CDR2 SYDVKM. This CDR3 comprises 13 residues. V lost 2 bases to trimming and J lost 7 bases, with 8 bases between them. CDR3 region: CASSLRRSGELFF. CDR3 nucleotide sequence: TGTGCCAGCAGTTTAAGGAGGAGCGGGGAGCTGTTTTTT.

The chain uses TRBV15 and TRBJ2-2; D is possibly TRBD1 or TRBD2 (5 bases each). The CDR3 consists of 17 residues. The V end was cut by 2 bases, the J end by 0 bases, with 13 bases between. CDR1 and CDR2 (germline): LNHNV, YYDKDF (reference sequence). The CDR3 bases are TGTGCCACCAGCAGACCCGGGGCCATACCGAACACCGGGGAGCTGTTTTTT. This gives the protein CATSRPGAIPNTGELFF.

This chain connects TRBV5-4 to TRBJ2-2; either TRBD1 or TRBD2 may fit D (6 bases each). Trimming removed 0 bases from V and 2 bases from J, with 14 bases in between. The CDR3 is made up of 17 amino acids. In germline, CDR1 is SGHNT, CDR2 YYREEE (reference sequence). The CDR3 sequence: CASSLANWGANTGELFF. The CDR3 DNA follows: TGTGCCAGCAGCTTGGCGAATTGGGGGGCTAACACCGGGGAGCTGTTTTTT.